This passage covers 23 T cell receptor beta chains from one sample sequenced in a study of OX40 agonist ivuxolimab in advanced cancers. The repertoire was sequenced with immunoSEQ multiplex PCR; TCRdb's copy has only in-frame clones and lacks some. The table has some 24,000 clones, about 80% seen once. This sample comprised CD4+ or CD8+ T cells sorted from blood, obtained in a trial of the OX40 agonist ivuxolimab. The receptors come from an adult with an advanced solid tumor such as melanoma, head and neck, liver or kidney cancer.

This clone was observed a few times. The DNA of the CDR3 is TGTGCCAGCTCACCCGAACAGGGGGGTCAGCCCCAGCATTTT. It yields the protein CASSPEQGGQPQHF. The chain employs TRBV18 and TRBJ1-5, with 8 bases that match TRBD1. From germline, CDR1 is KGHSH and CDR2 LQKENI. CDR3 length: 14 amino acids. J gave up 6 bases and V 3 bases, and 4 bases lay outside the gene matches.

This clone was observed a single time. DNA of the CDR3: TGTGCCAGCAGCTTCGAAAGTGGTAACAATCAGCCCCAGCATTTT. The encoded protein is CASSFESGNNQPQHF. J is TRBJ1-5 and V is TRBV7-2; D ambiguous. V lost 3 bases and J 3 bases, leaving 12 bases between the germline ends. Germline V gives CDR1 SGHTA, CDR2 FQGNSA. This CDR3 is 15 amino acids long.

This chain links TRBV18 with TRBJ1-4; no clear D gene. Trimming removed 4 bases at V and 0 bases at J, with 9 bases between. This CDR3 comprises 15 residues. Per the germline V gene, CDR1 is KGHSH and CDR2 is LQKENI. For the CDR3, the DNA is TGTGCCAGCTCACGTGGGCCGACAACTAATGAAAAACTGTTTTTT. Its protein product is CASSRGPTTNEKLFF.

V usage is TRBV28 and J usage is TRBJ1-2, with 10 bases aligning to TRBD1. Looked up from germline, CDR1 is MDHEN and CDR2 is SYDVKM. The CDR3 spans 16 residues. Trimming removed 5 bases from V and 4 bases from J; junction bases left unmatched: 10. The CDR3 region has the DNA TGTGCCAGCAGTCCATTCGGGACAGGGGACAGCTATGGCTACACCTTC. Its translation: CASSPFGTGDSYGYTF.

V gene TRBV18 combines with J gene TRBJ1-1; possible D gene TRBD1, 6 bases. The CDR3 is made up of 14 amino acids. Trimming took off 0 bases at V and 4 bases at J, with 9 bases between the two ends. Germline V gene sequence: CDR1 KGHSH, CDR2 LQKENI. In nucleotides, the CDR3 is TGTGCCAGCTCACCACCGGGAGGGGGCACTGAAGCTTTCTTT. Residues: CASSPPGGGTEAFF.

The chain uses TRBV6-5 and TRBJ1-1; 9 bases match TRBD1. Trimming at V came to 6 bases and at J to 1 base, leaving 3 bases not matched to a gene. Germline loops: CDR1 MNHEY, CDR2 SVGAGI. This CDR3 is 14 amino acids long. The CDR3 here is CASRQGARNTEAFF. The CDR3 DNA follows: TGTGCCAGCAGACAGGGGGCGCGGAACACTGAAGCTTTCTTT.

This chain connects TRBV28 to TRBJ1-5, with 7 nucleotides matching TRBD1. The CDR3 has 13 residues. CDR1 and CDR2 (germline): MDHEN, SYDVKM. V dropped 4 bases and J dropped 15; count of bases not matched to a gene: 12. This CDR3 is CASSSLAGTARHF. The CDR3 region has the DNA TGTGCCAGCAGTTCACTTGCCGGGACAGCGCGGCATTTT.

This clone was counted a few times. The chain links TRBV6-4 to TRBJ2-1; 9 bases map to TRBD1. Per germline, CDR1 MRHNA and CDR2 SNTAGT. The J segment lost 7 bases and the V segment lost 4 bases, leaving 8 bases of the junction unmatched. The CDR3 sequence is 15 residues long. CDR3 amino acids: CASSAGTGRANEQFF. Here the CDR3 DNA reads TGTGCCAGCAGTGCAGGGACAGGGAGGGCGAATGAGCAGTTCTTC.

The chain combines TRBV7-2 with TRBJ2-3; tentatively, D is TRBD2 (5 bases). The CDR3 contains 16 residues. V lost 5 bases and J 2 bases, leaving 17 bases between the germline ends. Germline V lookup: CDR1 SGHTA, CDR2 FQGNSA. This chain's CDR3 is CASSLLGLSITDTQYF. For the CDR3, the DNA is TGTGCCAGCAGCCTCCTCGGACTCTCTATCACAGATACGCAGTATTTT.

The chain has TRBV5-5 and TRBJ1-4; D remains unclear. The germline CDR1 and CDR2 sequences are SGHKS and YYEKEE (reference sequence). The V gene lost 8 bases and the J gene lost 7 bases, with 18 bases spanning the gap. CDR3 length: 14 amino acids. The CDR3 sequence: CARTVVPSVEKLFF. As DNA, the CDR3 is TGTGCCAGAACCGTGGTGCCGAGCGTTGAAAAACTGTTTTTT.

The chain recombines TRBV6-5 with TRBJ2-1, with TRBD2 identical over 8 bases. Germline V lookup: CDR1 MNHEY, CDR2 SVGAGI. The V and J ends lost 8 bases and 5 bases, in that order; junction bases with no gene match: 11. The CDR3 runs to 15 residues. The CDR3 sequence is CASLRSSGSHNEQFF. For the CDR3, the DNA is TGTGCCAGCCTTAGGTCCAGCGGGAGCCACAATGAGCAGTTCTTC.

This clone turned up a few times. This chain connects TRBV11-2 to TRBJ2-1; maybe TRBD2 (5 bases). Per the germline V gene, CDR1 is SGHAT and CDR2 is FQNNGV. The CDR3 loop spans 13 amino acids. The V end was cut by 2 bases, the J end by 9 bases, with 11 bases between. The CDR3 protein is CASSLPGGLEQFF. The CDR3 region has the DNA TGTGCCAGCAGCTTACCTGGCGGGCTTGAGCAGTTCTTC.

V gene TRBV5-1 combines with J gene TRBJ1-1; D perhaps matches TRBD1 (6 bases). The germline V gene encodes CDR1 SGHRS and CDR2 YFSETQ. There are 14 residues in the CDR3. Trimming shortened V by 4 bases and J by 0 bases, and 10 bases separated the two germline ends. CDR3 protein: CASSTRTVNTEAFF. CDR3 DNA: TGCGCCAGCAGCACCAGGACAGTGAACACTGAAGCTTTCTTT.

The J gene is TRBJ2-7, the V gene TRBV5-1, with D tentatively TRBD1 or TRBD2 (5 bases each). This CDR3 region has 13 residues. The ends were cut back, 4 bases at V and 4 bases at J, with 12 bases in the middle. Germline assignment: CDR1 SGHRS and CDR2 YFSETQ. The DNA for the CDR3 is TGCGCCAGCAGCACGGGACCGTTATACGAGCAGTACTTC. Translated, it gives CASSTGPLYEQYF.

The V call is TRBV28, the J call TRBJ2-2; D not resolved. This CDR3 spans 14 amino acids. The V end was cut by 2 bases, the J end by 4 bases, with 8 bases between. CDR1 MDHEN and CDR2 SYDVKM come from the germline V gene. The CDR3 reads CASSLSNPTGELFF. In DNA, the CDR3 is TGTGCCAGCAGTTTAAGTAATCCCACCGGGGAGCTGTTTTTT.

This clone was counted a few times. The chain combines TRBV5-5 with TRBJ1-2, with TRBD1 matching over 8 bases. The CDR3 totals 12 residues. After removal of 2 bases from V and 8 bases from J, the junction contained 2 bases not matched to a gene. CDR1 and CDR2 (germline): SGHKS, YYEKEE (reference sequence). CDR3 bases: TGTGCCAGCAGCTTACAGGGGGGAGGCTACACCTTC. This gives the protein CASSLQGGGYTF.

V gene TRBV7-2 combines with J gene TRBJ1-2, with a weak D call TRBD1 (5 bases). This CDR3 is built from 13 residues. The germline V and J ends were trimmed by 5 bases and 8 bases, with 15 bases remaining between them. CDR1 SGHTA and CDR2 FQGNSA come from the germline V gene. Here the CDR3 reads CASSPPGIYGYTF. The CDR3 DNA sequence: TGTGCCAGCAGCCCACCAGGGATCTACGGCTACACCTTC.

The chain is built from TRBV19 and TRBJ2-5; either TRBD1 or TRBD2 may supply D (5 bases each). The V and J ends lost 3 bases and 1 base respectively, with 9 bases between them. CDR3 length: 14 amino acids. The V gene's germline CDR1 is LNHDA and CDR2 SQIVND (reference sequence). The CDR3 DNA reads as TGTGCCAGTAGTATGGGACGGCTCCAAGAGACCCAGTACTTC. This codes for CASSMGRLQETQYF.

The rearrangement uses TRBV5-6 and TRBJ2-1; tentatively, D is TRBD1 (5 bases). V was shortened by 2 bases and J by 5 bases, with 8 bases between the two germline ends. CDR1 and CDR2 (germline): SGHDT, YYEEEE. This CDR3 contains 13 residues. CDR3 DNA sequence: TGTGCCAGCAGCTTCGACAGAAACAATGAGCAGTTCTTC. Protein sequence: CASSFDRNNEQFF.

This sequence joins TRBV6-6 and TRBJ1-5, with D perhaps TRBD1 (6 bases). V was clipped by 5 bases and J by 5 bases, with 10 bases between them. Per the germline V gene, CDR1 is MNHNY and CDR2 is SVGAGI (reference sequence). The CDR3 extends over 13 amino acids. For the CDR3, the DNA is TGTGCCAGCAGTCCAACAGGGTATCAGCCCCAGCATTTT. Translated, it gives CASSPTGYQPQHF.

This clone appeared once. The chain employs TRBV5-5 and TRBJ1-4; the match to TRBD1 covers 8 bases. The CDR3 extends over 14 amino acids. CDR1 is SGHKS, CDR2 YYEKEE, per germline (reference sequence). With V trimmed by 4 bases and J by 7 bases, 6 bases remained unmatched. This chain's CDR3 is CASSIAGGFEKLFF. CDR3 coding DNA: TGTGCCAGCAGCATAGCAGGGGGCTTTGAAAAACTGTTTTTT. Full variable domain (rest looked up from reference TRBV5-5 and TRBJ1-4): DAGVTQSPTHLIKTRGQQVTLRCSPISGHKSVSWYQQVLGQGPQFIFQYYEKEERGRGNFPDRFSARQFPNYSSELNVNALLLGDSALYLCASSIAGGFEKLFFGSGTQLSVL.

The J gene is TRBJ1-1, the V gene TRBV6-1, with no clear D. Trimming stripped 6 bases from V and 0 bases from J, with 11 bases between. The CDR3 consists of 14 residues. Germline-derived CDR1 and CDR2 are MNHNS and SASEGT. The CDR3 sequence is CASSVQRMNTEAFF. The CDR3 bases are TGTGCCAGCAGCGTACAACGAATGAACACTGAAGCTTTCTTT.

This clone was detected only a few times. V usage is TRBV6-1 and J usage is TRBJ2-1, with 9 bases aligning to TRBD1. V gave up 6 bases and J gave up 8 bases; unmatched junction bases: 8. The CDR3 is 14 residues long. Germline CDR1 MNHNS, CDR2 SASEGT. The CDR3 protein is CASRLQTGGDEQFF. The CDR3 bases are TGTGCCAGCAGACTTCAGACAGGGGGAGATGAGCAGTTCTTC.